The clone carrying this T cell receptor beta chain showed up just once. Its antigen is unknown. Through a sample-barcoded 5' primer and a J-beta primer mix, a second PCR was run for roughly 7 to 12 cycles. Via MiXCR, TCRdb re-called the 5' RACE reads, giving one row per CDR3 protein. The data hold around 1.5 million distinct CDR3 sequences, with 42% observed a single time. This specimen comes from a study of blood T cells in healthy people across ages. Per the germline V gene, CDR1 is KGHSH and CDR2 is LQKENI. The CDR3 contains 13 residues. Trimming left V 2 bases short and J 9 bases short, with 11 bases between. Findings of the study overall: Across the age range, TCR beta diversity per million T cells fell in a roughly linear way.

The sample comprised blood. The V gene is TRBV18, the J gene TRBJ2-1; D is unresolved. This TCR was sampled from a woman younger than 35 in good health. CDR3 residues: CASSPWASSEQFF. CDR3 coding DNA: TGTGCCAGCTCACCATGGGCTAGTAGTGAGCAGTTCTTC.